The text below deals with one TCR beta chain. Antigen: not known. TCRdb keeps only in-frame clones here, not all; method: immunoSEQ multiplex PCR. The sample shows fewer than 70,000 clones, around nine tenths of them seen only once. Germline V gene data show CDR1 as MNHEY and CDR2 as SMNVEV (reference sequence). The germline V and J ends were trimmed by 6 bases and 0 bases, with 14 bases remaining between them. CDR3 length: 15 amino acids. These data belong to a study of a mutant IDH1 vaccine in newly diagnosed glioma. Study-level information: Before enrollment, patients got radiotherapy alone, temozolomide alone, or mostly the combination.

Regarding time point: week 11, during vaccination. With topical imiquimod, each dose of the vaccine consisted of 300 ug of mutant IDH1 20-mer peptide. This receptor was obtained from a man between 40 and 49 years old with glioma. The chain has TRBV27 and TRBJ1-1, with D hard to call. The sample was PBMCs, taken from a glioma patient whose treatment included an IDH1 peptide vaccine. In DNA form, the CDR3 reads TGTGCCAGCAGCCCGTCGGTGAGAATGAACACTGAAGCTTTCTTT. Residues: CASSPSVRMNTEAFF.